What follows are 13 T cell receptor beta chains derived from one specimen sequenced in a study of cytomegalovirus exposure and HLA in healthy donors. PCR used 60 Vbeta primers and 13 Jbeta primers. Profiling relied on immunoSEQ multiplex PCR, and the TCRdb table lists in-frame clones only, not all of them. The table includes a few hundred thousand clones, approximately 80% detected once. The sequencing input was PBMCs. These receptors were obtained from a man between 25 and 39 years old in good health and CMV-seronegative.

This chain links TRBV19 with TRBJ2-2; 7 bases are a match to TRBD2. Germline V gene sequence: CDR1 LNHDA, CDR2 SQIVND (reference sequence). This CDR3 contains 14 residues. The junction had 3 bases not matched to a gene; V was cut back by 6 bases and J by 2 bases. CDR3 nucleotides: TGTGCCAGTAGAAGGGGACTAAACACCGGGGAGCTGTTTTTT. This codes for CASRRGLNTGELFF.

This clone was counted a single time. The sample carries other DNA sequences with the same CDR3. The rearrangement uses TRBV5-1 and TRBJ1-3, with TRBD1 matching 10 bases. Germline assignment: CDR1 SGHRS and CDR2 YFSETQ. The CDR3 consists of 14 residues. V trimming: 4 bases; J trimming: 4 bases; junction bases outside the gene matches: 2. The CDR3 DNA reads as TGCGCCAGCAGCGCGGGACAGGGGGGAAACACCATATATTTT. Protein: CASSAGQGGNTIYF.

The J gene is TRBJ2-5, the V gene TRBV5-1, with 7 bases aligning to TRBD1. The germline V gene encodes CDR1 SGHRS and CDR2 YFSETQ. The V gene end was trimmed by 4 bases and the J gene end by 4 bases; junction bases not matched to a gene: 13. This CDR3 spans 16 amino acids. CDR3 DNA sequence: TGCGCCAGCAGCAGTTCCGGGACAGCGTTGGGAGAGACCCAGTACTTC. Encoded protein: CASSSSGTALGETQYF.

The chain uses TRBV5-6 and TRBJ2-7; tentative D call: TRBD1 (6 bases). V was trimmed by 5 bases and J by 0 bases, leaving 15 bases between them. There are 15 residues in the CDR3. Germline V CDR1 and CDR2: SGHDT, YYEEEE. This CDR3 reads CASSWDRDNSYEQYF. In DNA form, the CDR3 reads TGTGCCAGCAGTTGGGACCGGGACAACTCCTACGAGCAGTACTTC.

The chain is built from TRBV6-5 and TRBJ2-7, with no clear D. The CDR3 has 12 amino acids. V was clipped by 5 bases and J by 6 bases, with 11 bases between them. Germline CDR1 MNHEY, CDR2 SVGAGI. Here the CDR3 DNA reads TGTGCCAGCAGTACTCCCCTCGGCGAGCAGTACTTC. Amino acids: CASSTPLGEQYF.

In this sample, this clone turned up once. This rearrangement joins TRBV12-5 to TRBJ2-1; 10 bases match TRBD2. The CDR3 sequence is 15 residues long. The trim removed 5 bases at V and 2 bases at J, leaving 3 bases unmatched. Germline V lookup: CDR1 LGHNT, CDR2 FRNRAP. This CDR3 is CASGPSGGAYNEQFF. The CDR3 DNA reads as TGTGCTAGTGGTCCCAGCGGGGGGGCCTACAATGAGCAGTTCTTC.

The chain recombines TRBV7-9 with TRBJ1-5; 10 bases are shared with TRBD1. The CDR3 loop spans 15 amino acids. V gave up 5 bases and J gave up 2 bases; unmatched junction bases: 3. The V gene's germline CDR1 is SEHNR and CDR2 FQNEAQ (reference sequence). This CDR3 reads CASSRTGGGNQPQHF. As DNA, the CDR3 is TGTGCCAGCAGCCGGACAGGGGGAGGCAATCAGCCCCAGCATTTT.

J is TRBJ2-5 and V is TRBV2; 12 bases map to TRBD2. Unmatched junction bases numbered 7, after V lost 6 bases and J lost 5 bases. Germline CDR1 SNHLY, CDR2 FYNNEI. The CDR3 consists of 15 residues. This CDR3 is CASRATSGGRETQYF. DNA of the CDR3: TGTGCCAGCAGGGCGACTAGCGGGGGTCGCGAGACCCAGTACTTC.

This clone has just a few counts. This chain uses TRBV28 with TRBJ2-5; 7 positions match TRBD2. Trimming took 6 bases from V and 1 from J; bases not matched to a gene: 11. Germline V gene lookup returns CDR1 MDHEN and CDR2 SYDVKM. The CDR3 has 16 amino acids. CDR3 sequence: CASSRWAGVLQETQYF. Here the CDR3 DNA reads TGTGCCAGCAGCCGTTGGGCGGGGGTCCTCCAAGAGACCCAGTACTTC.

The rearrangement links TRBV5-1 to TRBJ2-1; 9 bases are a match to TRBD2. The CDR3 totals 14 residues. V trimming: 3 bases; J trimming: 2 bases; junction bases outside the gene matches: 0. CDR1 SGHRS and CDR2 YFSETQ come from the germline V gene. CDR3 region: CASSWTSAYNEQFF. As DNA, the CDR3 is TGCGCCAGCAGCTGGACTAGCGCCTACAATGAGCAGTTCTTC.

This chain connects TRBV14 to TRBJ1-6; no definite D call. Trimming took off 0 bases at V and 1 base at J, with 4 bases between the two ends. CDR3 length equals 15 residues. Per the germline V gene, CDR1 is SGHDN and CDR2 is FVKESK. In nucleotides, the CDR3 is TGTGCCAGCAGCCAAGATGTATCCTATAATTCACCCCTCCACTTT. It specifies CASSQDVSYNSPLHF.

The chain recombines TRBV21-1 with TRBJ2-1; TRBD2 is taken as the D call from the table, unchecked against the DNA. TRBV21-1 is noted as a pseudogene. This CDR3 is built from 18 residues. As DNA, the CDR3 is TGTGCCAGCAGCAAAGAGGGACTAGCGGGGGACCAATACAATGAGCAGTTCTTC. This translates into CASSKEGLAGDQYNEQFF.

The gene calls are TRBV7-2 and TRBJ1-5, with no clear D. The CDR3 consists of 13 residues. Trimming left V 4 bases short and J 4 bases short, with 8 bases between. From germline, CDR1 is SGHTA and CDR2 FQGNSA. The CDR3 region is CASSSGTNQPQHF. The CDR3 DNA follows: TGTGCCAGCAGCTCAGGAACGAATCAGCCCCAGCATTTT.